The 5 T cell receptor beta chains below all came from one sample that was sequenced in a study of T cells after yellow fever vaccination. Each CDR3 protein gets one entry after TCRdb re-called the 5' RACE reads with MiXCR. The sample has hundreds of thousands of distinct CDR3 sequences, roughly a fifth seen once. The input for sequencing was PBMCs, taken 15 days after the yellow fever booster vaccination. All receptors derive from a man younger than 45 who received the YFV17D yellow fever vaccine.

V gene TRBV29-1 combines with J gene TRBJ2-3; TRBD2 agrees at 10 bases. Germline CDR1 SQVTM, CDR2 ANQGSEA. The junction had 10 bases not matched to a gene; V was cut back by 7 bases and J by 3 bases. The CDR3 has 15 amino acids. The CDR3 is CSGSRLAGMTDTQYF. CDR3 DNA: TGCAGCGGCTCACGACTAGCGGGTATGACAGATACGCAGTATTTT.

This clonotype was seen more than once but under ten times. The CDR3 DNA reads TGTGCCAGCAGTGCCCTATCTGGGGCCAACGTCCTGACTTTC. Protein: CASSALSGANVLTF. This sequence joins TRBV6-2 or TRBV6-3 and TRBJ2-6; D is unresolved. V was cut by 5 bases and J by 1 base, with 6 bases left in between. The CDR3 length is 14 residues. CDR1 is MNHEY and CDR2 is SVGEGT in the germline V gene.

The V gene is TRBV6-5, the J gene TRBJ2-1, with D perhaps matching TRBD1 or TRBD2 (5 bases each). This CDR3 comprises 17 residues. Germline-derived CDR1 and CDR2 are MNHEY and SVGAGI. V was cut by 2 bases and J by 4 bases, with 18 bases left in between. The CDR3 nucleotides are TGTGCCAGCAGTTACCCCCCCACTTCTGGGGGTTACAATGAGCAGTTCTTC. Translating gives CASSYPPTSGGYNEQFF.

This clonotype turned up a few times. The chain is built from TRBV13 and TRBJ2-5; 9 nucleotides agree with TRBD2. Trimming took 3 bases from V and 0 from J; bases not matched to a gene: 5. CDR1 is PRHDT, CDR2 FYEKMQ, per germline (reference sequence). The CDR3 covers 16 residues. This CDR3 reads CASSFRLAEYQETQYF. The CDR3 region has the DNA TGTGCCAGCAGCTTCAGACTAGCGGAGTACCAAGAGACCCAGTACTTC. Full variable domain (rest looked up from reference TRBV13 and TRBJ2-5): AAGVIQSPRHLIKEKRETATLKCYPIPRHDTVYWYQQGPGQDPQFLISFYEKMQSDKGSIPDRFSAQQFSDYHSELNMSSLELGDSALYFCASSFRLAEYQETQYFGPGTRLLVL.

This chain joins TRBV12-3 or TRBV12-4 and TRBJ2-2; no firm D call. V was pared by 8 bases and J by 6 bases, with 10 bases between. CDR3 size: 12 residues. The CDR3 DNA reads TGTGCCAGCCCGAAAGGACCCGGGGAGCTGTTTTTT. It yields the protein CASPKGPGELFF.